This T cell receptor (beta chain) comes out of a study of blood T cell repertoires in COVID-19. Trimming stripped 4 bases from V and 5 bases from J, with 17 bases between. The CDR3 contains 15 residues. CDR1 and CDR2 (germline): SEHNR, FQNEAQ (reference sequence). Repertoires were generated with immunoSEQ multiplex PCR, while TCRdb's copy carries only in-frame clones and drops some. The data contain about 220,000 clones, about nine tenths of them seen just once; the ten biggest clones take up about 4%. Everyone who took part was roughly 18 to 95 years old, and they came from about 25 US areas. The chain recombines TRBV7-9 with TRBJ2-5, with TRBD2 as a possible D gene (6 bases). The TCR sequence derives from a woman aged 40 to 55 with acute COVID-19. Input material: PBMCs or T cells enriched from blood (not recorded which). Written as DNA, the CDR3 is TGTGCCAGCAGCTCCCCCCGGGACTCCCCGGAGACCCAGTACTTC. This gives the protein CASSSPRDSPETQYF.